Below, 20 T cell receptor beta chains from the same sample are listed, as sequenced in a study of blood T cell repertoires in COVID-19. Repertoires were generated with immunoSEQ multiplex PCR, while TCRdb's copy carries only in-frame clones and drops some. The data contain about 250,000 clones, 85% to 90% of them seen just once; the ten biggest clones take up roughly 2.3%. What was sequenced was PBMCs or T cells enriched from blood (not recorded which). These TCRs come from a woman under 30 who had recovered from COVID-19.

The V gene is TRBV10-2, the J gene TRBJ1-1; 7 bases align to TRBD1. The junction had 10 bases not matched to a gene; V was cut back by 3 bases and J by 6 bases. There are 15 residues in the CDR3. The germline V gene has CDR1 WSHSY and CDR2 SAAADI. The CDR3 region has the DNA TGCGCCAGCAGTGACCCCGACAGGGTGAGGGCTGAAGCTTTCTTT. Translation gives CASSDPDRVRAEAFF.

The chain has TRBV12-3 or TRBV12-4 and TRBJ1-3, with D possibly being TRBD1 (5 bases). The CDR3 loop spans 13 amino acids. Trimming shortened V by 8 bases and J by 4 bases, and 12 bases separated the two germline ends. The CDR3 here is CASYRGRGNTIYF. The DNA for the CDR3 is TGTGCCAGCTATCGGGGGAGAGGAAACACCATATATTTT.

The genes are TRBV3-1 (or the pseudogene TRBV3-2) and TRBJ2-7; D gene ambiguous. The CDR3 spans 12 residues. The germline gives CDR1 LGHDT, CDR2 YNNKEL (reference sequence). V gave up 1 base and J gave up 4 bases, with 5 bases separating them. The CDR3 DNA reads as TGTGCCAGCAGCCAAGGCGTTTACGAGCAGTACTTC. Protein: CASSQGVYEQYF.

This CDR3 reads CASSLGDRENSPLHF. In DNA, the CDR3 is TGTGCCAGCAGCTTGGGCGACAGGGAAAATTCACCCCTCCACTTT. The chain employs TRBV5-4 and TRBJ1-6, with 7 positions matching TRBD1. Germline V lookup: CDR1 SGHNT, CDR2 YYREEE (reference sequence). V was clipped by 0 bases and J by 7 bases; unmatched bases: 4. The CDR3 consists of 15 residues.

This rearrangement joins TRBV27 to TRBJ1-4; the match to TRBD1 covers 7 bases. The V and J ends lost 6 bases and 4 bases, in that order; junction bases with no gene match: 8. This CDR3 is built from 15 residues. Germline assignment: CDR1 MNHEY and CDR2 SMNVEV (reference sequence). Here the CDR3 DNA reads TGTGCCAGCAGCCGTAGGGGGCTATTTAATGAAAAACTGTTTTTT. This sequence encodes CASSRRGLFNEKLFF.

The chain combines TRBV11-2 with TRBJ1-6, with 8 bases matching TRBD1. V trimming: 3 bases; J trimming: 7 bases; junction bases outside the gene matches: 5. From germline, CDR1 is SGHAT and CDR2 FQNNGV. The CDR3 is made up of 15 amino acids. CDR3 bases: TGTGCCAGCAGCTTGACAGGGGAACAAAATTCACCCCTCCACTTT. This translates into CASSLTGEQNSPLHF.

This chain links TRBV11-2 with TRBJ1-1; a weak D match, TRBD1 (5 bases). The V end lost 4 bases, the J end lost 3 bases, and 6 bases lay between the germline ends. The CDR3 is made up of 12 amino acids. CDR1 is SGHAT and CDR2 is FQNNGV in the germline V gene. The CDR3 DNA follows: TGTGCCAGCAGCTGGGGGGACACTGAAGCTTTCTTT. Its translation: CASSWGDTEAFF.

The rearrangement joins TRBV3-1 (or the pseudogene TRBV3-2) to TRBJ2-3, with a tentative D call TRBD2 (6 bases). Germline CDR1 and CDR2: LGHDT and YNNKEL (reference sequence). The CDR3 extends over 15 amino acids. V dropped 4 bases and J dropped 0 bases, with 11 bases sitting between them. The CDR3 here is CASSPSGRSTDTQYF. CDR3 nucleotide sequence: TGTGCCAGCAGCCCGAGCGGGCGAAGCACAGATACGCAGTATTTT.

This clone was counted once. V usage is TRBV5-4 and J usage is TRBJ1-2; D may be TRBD1 (6 bases). CDR3 length equals 12 residues. Germline V lookup: CDR1 SGHNT, CDR2 YYREEE (reference sequence). Deletions cut 6 bases from V and 6 bases from J, with 12 bases between. CDR3 DNA: TGTGCCAGCACCCAGGGGATCCATGGCTACACCTTC. The encoded protein is CASTQGIHGYTF.

The chain combines TRBV5-1 with TRBJ1-2; 9 bases are a match to TRBD1. The ends lost 4 bases at V and 0 bases at J; junction bases unmatched: 10. Per the germline V gene, CDR1 is SGHRS and CDR2 is YFSETQ. This CDR3 comprises 17 residues. The CDR3 bases are TGCGCCAGCAGCGAGGACGGGACAGGGTTTACTAACTATGGCTACACCTTC. Translated, it gives CASSEDGTGFTNYGYTF.

Concerning this clone itself: At the DNA level, this CDR3 is encoded by other sequences in the same sample as well. The V and J genes are TRBV7-9 and TRBJ1-4; D gene unclear. The CDR3 extends over 11 amino acids. Germline loops: CDR1 SEHNR, CDR2 FQNEAQ (reference sequence). V gave up 5 bases and J gave up 8 bases, with 6 bases separating them. CDR3 DNA: TGTGCCAGCAGCCCGTCCGAAAAACTGTTTTTT. As protein: CASSPSEKLFF.

The chain recombines TRBV3-1 (or the pseudogene TRBV3-2) with TRBJ2-5, with a possible D match to TRBD1 (5 bases). Germline CDR1 LGHDT, CDR2 YNNKEL (reference sequence). Trimming removed 4 bases at V and 8 bases at J, with 17 bases between. This CDR3 is 14 amino acids long. As DNA, the CDR3 is TGTGCCAGCAGCCCCGTCCCCGACAGTCCCACCCAGTACTTC. Amino acid sequence: CASSPVPDSPTQYF.

V usage is TRBV18 and J usage is TRBJ2-6; the D gene is possibly TRBD2 (6 bases). The CDR3 consists of 16 residues. Germline loops: CDR1 KGHSH, CDR2 LQKENI. V lost 3 bases to trimming and J lost 2 bases, with 11 bases between them. CDR3 coding DNA: TGTGCCAGCTCACCCCTGACTAGGCCTGGGGCCAACGTCCTGACTTTC. Protein product: CASSPLTRPGANVLTF.

CDR3 nucleotide sequence: TGTGCCAGCTCGGTCGGAAAACAGCACACGCAGTACTTC. Encoded protein: CASSVGKQHTQYF. The chain recombines TRBV12-3 or TRBV12-4 with TRBJ2-7; D gene unclear. The CDR3 has 13 amino acids. V lost 8 bases to trimming and J lost 9 bases, with 20 bases between them.

The J gene is TRBJ1-5, the V gene TRBV6-6, with TRBD1 identical over 7 bases. This CDR3 contains 16 residues. CDR1 is MNHNY and CDR2 is SVGAGI in the germline V gene (reference sequence). Trimming removed 0 bases from V and 8 bases from J; junction bases left unmatched: 10. CDR3 bases: TGTGCCAGCAGTTACTCAGGGGGCCTCCGGGGAGAGCCCCAGCATTTT. This encodes CASSYSGGLRGEPQHF.

The J gene is TRBJ1-6, the V gene TRBV19; D is ambiguous. CDR3 size: 13 residues. The V end lost 4 bases, the J end lost 10 bases, and 11 bases lay between the germline ends. Germline V gene data show CDR1 as LNHDA and CDR2 as SQIVND (reference sequence). For the CDR3, the DNA is TGTGCCAGTAGTACGGAGCGGGAATCACCCCTCCACTTT. It codes for CASSTERESPLHF.

The chain has TRBV2 and TRBJ2-2, with 12 bases lining up with TRBD2. Germline trimming cut 4 bases from V and 6 bases from J; bases unmatched to any gene: 6. Germline loops: CDR1 SNHLY, CDR2 FYNNEI. The CDR3 loop spans 16 amino acids. CDR3 coding DNA: TGTGCCAGCAGTGGACTAGCGGGGGCCCTCGCCGGGGAGCTGTTTTTT. Its translation is CASSGLAGALAGELFF.

V and J are TRBV12-3 or TRBV12-4 and TRBJ2-1; no definite D call. There are 12 residues in the CDR3. The V end was cut by 5 bases, the J end by 9 bases, with 11 bases between. This CDR3 reads CASSPPYFEQFF. The CDR3 coding sequence is TGTGCCAGCAGTCCCCCATACTTTGAGCAGTTCTTC.

The V gene is TRBV10-1, the J gene TRBJ1-2; D is perhaps TRBD1 (5 bases). Germline V gene data show CDR1 as WNHNN and CDR2 as SYGVQD (reference sequence). The CDR3 covers 15 residues. V gave up 0 bases and J gave up 7 bases, with 15 bases separating them. Here the CDR3 DNA reads TGCGCCAGCAGTGAGTCTTCGGGGGATTCAGGTGGCTACACCTTC. Residues: CASSESSGDSGGYTF.

The chain couples TRBV7-9 to TRBJ1-1; 10 nucleotides agree with TRBD1. V lost 4 bases, J lost 7 bases, and 12 bases stayed unmatched. In germline, CDR1 is SEHNR, CDR2 FQNEAQ (reference sequence). The CDR3 has 16 amino acids. CDR3 nucleotides: TGTGCCAGCAGCTACTGGGACAGGGGCCAAGATATTGAAGCTTTCTTT. Translated: CASSYWDRGQDIEAFF. Filled out from reference TRBV7-9 and TRBJ1-1, the complete variable domain reads DTGVSQNPRHKITKRGQNVTFRCDPISEHNRLYWYRQTLGQGPEFLTYFQNEAQLEKSRLLSDRFSAERPKGSFSTLEIQRTEQGDSAMYLCASSYWDRGQDIEAFFGQGTRLTVV.